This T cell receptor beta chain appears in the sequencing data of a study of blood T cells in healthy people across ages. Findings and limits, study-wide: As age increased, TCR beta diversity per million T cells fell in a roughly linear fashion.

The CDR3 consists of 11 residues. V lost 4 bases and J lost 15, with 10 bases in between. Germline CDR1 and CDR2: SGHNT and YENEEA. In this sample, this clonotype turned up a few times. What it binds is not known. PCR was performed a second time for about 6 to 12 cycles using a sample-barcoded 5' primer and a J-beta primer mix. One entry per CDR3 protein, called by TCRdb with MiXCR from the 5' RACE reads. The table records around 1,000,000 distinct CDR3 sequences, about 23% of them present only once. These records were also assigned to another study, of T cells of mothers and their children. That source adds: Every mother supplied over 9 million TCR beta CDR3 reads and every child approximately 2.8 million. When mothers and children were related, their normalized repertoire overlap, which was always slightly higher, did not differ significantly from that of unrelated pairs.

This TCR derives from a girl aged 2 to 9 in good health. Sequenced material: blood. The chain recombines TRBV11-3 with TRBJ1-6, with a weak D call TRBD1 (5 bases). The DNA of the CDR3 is TGTGCCAGCAGCTCCGACAGCCTCCTCCACTTT. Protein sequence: CASSSDSLLHF.